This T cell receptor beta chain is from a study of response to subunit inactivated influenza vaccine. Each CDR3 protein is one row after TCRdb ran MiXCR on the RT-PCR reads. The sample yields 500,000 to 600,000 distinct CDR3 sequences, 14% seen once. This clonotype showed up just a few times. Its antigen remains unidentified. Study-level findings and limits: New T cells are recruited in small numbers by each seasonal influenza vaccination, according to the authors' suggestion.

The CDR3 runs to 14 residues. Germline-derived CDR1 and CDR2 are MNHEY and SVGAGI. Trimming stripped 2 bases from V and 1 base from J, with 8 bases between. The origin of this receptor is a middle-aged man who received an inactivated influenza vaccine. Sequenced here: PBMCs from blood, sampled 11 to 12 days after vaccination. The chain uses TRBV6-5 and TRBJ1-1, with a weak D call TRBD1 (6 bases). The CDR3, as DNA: TGTGCCAGCAGTTACCAGGGGCGGAACACTGAAGCTTTCTTT. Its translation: CASSYQGRNTEAFF.